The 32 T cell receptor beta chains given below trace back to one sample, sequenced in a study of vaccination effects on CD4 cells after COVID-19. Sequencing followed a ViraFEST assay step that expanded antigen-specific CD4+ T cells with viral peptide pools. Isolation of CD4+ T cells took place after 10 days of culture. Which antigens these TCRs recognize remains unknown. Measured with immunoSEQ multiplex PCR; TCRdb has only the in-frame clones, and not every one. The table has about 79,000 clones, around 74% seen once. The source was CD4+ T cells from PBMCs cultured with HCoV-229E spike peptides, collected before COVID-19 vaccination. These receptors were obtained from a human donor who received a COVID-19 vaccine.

The CDR3 coding sequence is TGCGCCAGCAGCTTGGGAATAGCTTGGGACACCGGGGAGCTGTTTTTT. Protein sequence: CASSLGIAWDTGELFF. The rearrangement links TRBV5-1 to TRBJ2-2; no reliable D call. Germline CDR1 and CDR2: SGHRS and YFSETQ. Trimming took 0 bases from V and 3 from J, leaving 12 bases between them. The CDR3 length is 16 residues.

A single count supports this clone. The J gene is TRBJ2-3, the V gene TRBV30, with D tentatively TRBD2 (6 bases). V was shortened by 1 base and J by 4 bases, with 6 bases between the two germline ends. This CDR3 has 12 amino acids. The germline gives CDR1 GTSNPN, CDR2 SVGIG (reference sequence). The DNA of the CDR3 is TGTGCCTGGAGTGGCGGGGCAGATACGCAGTATTTT. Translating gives CAWSGGADTQYF. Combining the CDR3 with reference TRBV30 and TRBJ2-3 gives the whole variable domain SQTIHQWPATLVQPVGSPLSLECTVEGTSNPNLYWYRQAAGRGLQLLFYSVGIGQISSEVPQNLSASRPQDRQFILSSKKLLLSDSGFYLCAWSGGADTQYFGPGTRLTVL.

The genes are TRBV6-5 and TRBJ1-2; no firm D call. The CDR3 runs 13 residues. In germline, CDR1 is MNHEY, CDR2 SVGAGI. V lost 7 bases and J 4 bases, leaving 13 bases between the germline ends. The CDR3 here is CASTKAQSYGYTF. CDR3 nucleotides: TGTGCCAGCACCAAAGCACAGTCCTATGGCTACACCTTC.

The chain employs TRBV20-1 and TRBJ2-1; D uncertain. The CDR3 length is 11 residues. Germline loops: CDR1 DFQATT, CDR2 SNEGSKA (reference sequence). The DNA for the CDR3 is TGCAGCGCCGGGCGTGGAGATGAGCAGTTCTTC. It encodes CSAGRGDEQFF.

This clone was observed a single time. This CDR3 reads CASSLLGLSTDTQYF. The DNA for the CDR3 is TGTGCCAGCAGCTTATTGGGGTTGAGCACAGATACGCAGTATTTT. The chain combines TRBV11-2 with TRBJ2-3; no clear D. V lost 2 bases and J lost 0, with 9 bases in between. This CDR3 region has 15 residues. Looked up from germline, CDR1 is SGHAT and CDR2 is FQNNGV.

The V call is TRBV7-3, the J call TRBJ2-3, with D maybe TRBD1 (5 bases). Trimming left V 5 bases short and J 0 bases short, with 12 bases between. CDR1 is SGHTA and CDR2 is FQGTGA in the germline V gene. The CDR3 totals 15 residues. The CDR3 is CASSPQGISTDTQYF. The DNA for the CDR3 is TGTGCCAGCAGCCCCCAGGGTATTAGCACAGATACGCAGTATTTT.

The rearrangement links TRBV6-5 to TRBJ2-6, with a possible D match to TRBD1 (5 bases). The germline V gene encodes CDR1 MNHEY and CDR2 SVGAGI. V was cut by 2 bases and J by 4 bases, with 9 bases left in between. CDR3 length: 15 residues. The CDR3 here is CASSYGAPGANVLTF. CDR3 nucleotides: TGTGCCAGCAGTTACGGGGCCCCAGGGGCCAACGTCCTGACTTTC.

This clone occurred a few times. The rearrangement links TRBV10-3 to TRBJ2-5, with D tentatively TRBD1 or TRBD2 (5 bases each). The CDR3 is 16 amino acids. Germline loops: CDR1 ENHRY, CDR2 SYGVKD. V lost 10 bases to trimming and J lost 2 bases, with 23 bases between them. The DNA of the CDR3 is TGTGCCACCGGCGGTAGGGGACCAGGCCTTCAAGAGACCCAGTACTTC. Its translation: CATGGRGPGLQETQYF.

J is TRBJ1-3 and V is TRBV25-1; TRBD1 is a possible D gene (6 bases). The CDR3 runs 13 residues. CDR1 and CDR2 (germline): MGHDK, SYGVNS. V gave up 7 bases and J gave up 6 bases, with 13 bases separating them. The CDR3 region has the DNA TGTGCCAGCACCCAGGGGCTGGAAAACACCATATATTTT. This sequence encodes CASTQGLENTIYF.

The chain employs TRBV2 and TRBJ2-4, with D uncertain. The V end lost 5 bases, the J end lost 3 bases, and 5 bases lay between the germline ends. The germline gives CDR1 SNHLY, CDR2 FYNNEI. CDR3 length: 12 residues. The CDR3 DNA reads TGTGCCAGCAGTTTAGACAAAAACATTCAGTACTTC. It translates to CASSLDKNIQYF. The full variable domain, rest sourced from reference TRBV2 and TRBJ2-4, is EPEVTQTPSHQVTQMGQEVILRCVPISNHLYFYWYRQILGQKVEFLVSFYNNEISEKSEIFDDQFSVERPDGSNFTLKIRSTKLEDSAMYFCASSLDKNIQYFGAGTRLSVL.

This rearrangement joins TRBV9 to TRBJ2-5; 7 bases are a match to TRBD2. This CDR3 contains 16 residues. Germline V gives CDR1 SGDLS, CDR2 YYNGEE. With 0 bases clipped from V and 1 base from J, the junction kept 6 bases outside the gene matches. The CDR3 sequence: CASSVGAAGVQETQYF. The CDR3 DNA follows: TGTGCCAGCAGCGTAGGTGCTGCGGGGGTCCAAGAGACCCAGTACTTC.

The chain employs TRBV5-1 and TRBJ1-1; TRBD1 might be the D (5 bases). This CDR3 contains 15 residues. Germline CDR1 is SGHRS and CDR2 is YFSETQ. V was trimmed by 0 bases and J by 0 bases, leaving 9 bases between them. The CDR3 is CASSLVAGLNTEAFF. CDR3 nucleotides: TGCGCCAGCAGCTTGGTTGCAGGGCTGAACACTGAAGCTTTCTTT.

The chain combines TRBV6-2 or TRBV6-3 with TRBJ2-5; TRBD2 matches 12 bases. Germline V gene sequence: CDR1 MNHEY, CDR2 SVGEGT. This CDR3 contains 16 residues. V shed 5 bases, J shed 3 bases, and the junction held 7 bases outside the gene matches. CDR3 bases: TGTGCCAGCAGTACACTAGCGGGGGGCAAAAAAGAGACCCAGTACTTC. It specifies CASSTLAGGKKETQYF.

The CDR3 nucleotides read TGTGCCAGCAGCTTAGTCGAGGGGGCGAATTCACCCCTCCACTTT. It yields the protein CASSLVEGANSPLHF. The chain links TRBV11-2 to TRBJ1-6; TRBD1 matches at 7 bases. The J segment lost 7 bases and the V segment lost 1 base, leaving 4 bases of the junction unmatched. CDR1 and CDR2 (germline): SGHAT, FQNNGV. This CDR3 has 15 residues.

The chain's CDR3 is CASSQKGYTDTQYF. Here the CDR3 DNA reads TGTGCCAGCAGCCAGAAGGGCTACACAGATACGCAGTATTTT. The chain joins TRBV4-2 to TRBJ2-3, with unresolved D. From germline, CDR1 is LGHNA and CDR2 YNFKEQ. V was cut by 3 bases and J by 2 bases, with 9 bases left in between. The CDR3 covers 14 residues.

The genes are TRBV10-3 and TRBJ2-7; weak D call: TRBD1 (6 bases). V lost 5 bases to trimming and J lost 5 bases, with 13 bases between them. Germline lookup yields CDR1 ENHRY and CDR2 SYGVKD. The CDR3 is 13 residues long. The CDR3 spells CAISRTVNDEQYV. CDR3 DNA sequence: TGTGCCATCAGTAGGACAGTCAATGACGAGCAGTACGTC.

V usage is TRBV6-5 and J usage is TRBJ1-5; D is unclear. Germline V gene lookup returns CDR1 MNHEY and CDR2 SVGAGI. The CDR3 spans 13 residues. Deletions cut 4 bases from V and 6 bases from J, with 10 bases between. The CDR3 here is CASSLEGIQPQHF. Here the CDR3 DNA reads TGTGCCAGCAGTTTAGAAGGGATTCAGCCCCAGCATTTT.

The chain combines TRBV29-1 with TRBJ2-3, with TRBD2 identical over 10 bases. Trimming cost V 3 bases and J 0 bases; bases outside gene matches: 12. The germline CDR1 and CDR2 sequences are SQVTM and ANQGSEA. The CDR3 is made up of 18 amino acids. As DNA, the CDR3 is TGCAGCGTTGAGATTAGCGGGGGGCTCTTTGCTAGCACAGATACGCAGTATTTT. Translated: CSVEISGGLFASTDTQYF.

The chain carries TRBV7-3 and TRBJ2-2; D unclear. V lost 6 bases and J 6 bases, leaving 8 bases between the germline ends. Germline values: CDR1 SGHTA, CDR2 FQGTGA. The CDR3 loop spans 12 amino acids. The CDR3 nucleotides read TGTGCCAGCAGTTACCTACCCGGGGAGCTGTTTTTT. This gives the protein CASSYLPGELFF.

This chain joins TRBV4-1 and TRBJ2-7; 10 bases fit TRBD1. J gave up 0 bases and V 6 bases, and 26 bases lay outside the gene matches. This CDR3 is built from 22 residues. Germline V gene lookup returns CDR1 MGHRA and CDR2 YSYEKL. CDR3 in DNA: TGCGCCAGCAGTCGACAGGACAGGGGGATGCGGGGTGAGGTACCGAGCTCCTACGAGCAGTACGTC. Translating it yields CASSRQDRGMRGEVPSSYEQYV.

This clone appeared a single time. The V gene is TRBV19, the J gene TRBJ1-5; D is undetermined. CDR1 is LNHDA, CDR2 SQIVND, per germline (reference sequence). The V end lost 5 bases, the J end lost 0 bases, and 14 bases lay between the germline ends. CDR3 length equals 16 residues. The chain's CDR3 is CASSSTGPYSNQPQHF. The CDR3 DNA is TGTGCCAGTAGTTCCACCGGGCCGTATAGCAATCAGCCCCAGCATTTT.

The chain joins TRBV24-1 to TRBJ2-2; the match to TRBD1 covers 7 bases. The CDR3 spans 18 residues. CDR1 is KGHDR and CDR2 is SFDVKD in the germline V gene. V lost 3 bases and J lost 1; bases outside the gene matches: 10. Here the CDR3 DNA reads TGTGCCACCAGTGATCCGAACGATGGGACAGTGAACACCGGGGAGCTGTTTTTT. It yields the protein CATSDPNDGTVNTGELFF.

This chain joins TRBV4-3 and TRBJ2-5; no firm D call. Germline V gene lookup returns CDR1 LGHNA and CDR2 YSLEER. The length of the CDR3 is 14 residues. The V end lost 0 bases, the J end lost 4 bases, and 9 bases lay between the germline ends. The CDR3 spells CASSQEGYGETQYF. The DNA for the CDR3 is TGCGCCAGCAGCCAAGAGGGATACGGAGAGACCCAGTACTTC.

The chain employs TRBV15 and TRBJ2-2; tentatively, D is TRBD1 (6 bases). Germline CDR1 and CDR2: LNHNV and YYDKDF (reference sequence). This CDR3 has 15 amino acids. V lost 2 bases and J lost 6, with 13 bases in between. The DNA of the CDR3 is TGTGCCACCAGCAGATCAGGGGAAGGTGCCGGGGAGCTGTTTTTT. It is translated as CATSRSGEGAGELFF.

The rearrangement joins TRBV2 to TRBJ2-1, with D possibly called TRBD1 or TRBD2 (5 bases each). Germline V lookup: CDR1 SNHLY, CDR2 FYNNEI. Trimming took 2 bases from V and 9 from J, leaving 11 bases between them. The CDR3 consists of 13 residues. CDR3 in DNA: TGTGCCAGCAGTGAAAGAGGGGTTGGTGAGCAGTTCTTC. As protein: CASSERGVGEQFF.

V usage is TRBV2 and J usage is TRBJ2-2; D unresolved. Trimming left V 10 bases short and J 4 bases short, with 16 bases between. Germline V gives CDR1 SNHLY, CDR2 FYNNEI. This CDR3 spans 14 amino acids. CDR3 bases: TGTGCCACCAGCGCTGAACGCGGCACCGGGGAGCTGTTTTTT. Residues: CATSAERGTGELFF.

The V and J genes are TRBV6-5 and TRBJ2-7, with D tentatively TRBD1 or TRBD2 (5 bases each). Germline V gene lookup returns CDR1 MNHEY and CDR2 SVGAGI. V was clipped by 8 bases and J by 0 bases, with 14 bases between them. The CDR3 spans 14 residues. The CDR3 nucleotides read TGTGCCAGCGGGGGTGTGGGATTCTCCTACGAGCAGTACGTC. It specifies CASGGVGFSYEQYV.

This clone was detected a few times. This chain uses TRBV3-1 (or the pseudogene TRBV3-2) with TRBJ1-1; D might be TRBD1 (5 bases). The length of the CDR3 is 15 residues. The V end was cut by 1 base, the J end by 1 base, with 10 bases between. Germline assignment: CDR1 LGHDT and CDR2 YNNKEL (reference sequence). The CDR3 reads CASSQVGGSNTEAFF. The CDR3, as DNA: TGTGCCAGCAGCCAAGTGGGGGGGTCGAACACTGAAGCTTTCTTT.

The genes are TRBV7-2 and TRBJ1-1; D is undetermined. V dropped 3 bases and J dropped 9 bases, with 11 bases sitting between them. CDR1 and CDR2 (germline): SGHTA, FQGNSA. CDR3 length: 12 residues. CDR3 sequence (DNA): TGTGCCAGCAGCTTGGGGAAGAGGAAAGCTTTCTTT. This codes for CASSLGKRKAFF.

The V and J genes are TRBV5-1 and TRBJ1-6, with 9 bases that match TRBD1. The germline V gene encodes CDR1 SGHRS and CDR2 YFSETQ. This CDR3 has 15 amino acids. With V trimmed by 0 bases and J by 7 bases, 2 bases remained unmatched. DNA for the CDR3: TGCGCCAGCAGCTTGGAAGGACAGGGGAATTCACCCCTCCACTTT. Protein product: CASSLEGQGNSPLHF. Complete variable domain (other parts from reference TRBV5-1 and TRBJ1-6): KAGVTQTPRYLIKTRGQQVTLSCSPISGHRSVSWYQQTPGQGLQFLFEYFSETQRNKGNFPGRFSGRQFSNSRSEMNVSTLELGDSALYLCASSLEGQGNSPLHFGNGTRLTVT.

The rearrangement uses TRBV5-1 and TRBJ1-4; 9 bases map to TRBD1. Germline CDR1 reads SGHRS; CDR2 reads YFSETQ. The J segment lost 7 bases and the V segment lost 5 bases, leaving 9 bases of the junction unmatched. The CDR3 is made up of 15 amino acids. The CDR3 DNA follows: TGCGCCAGCAGAGATACCGGGACAGGGTCTGAAAAACTGTTTTTT. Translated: CASRDTGTGSEKLFF.

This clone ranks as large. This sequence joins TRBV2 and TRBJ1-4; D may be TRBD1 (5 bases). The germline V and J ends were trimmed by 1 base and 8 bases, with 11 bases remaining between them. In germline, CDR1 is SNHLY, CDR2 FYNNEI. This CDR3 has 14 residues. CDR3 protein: CASSEGSEGEKLFF. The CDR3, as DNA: TGTGCCAGCAGTGAAGGATCGGAGGGGGAAAAACTGTTTTTT.